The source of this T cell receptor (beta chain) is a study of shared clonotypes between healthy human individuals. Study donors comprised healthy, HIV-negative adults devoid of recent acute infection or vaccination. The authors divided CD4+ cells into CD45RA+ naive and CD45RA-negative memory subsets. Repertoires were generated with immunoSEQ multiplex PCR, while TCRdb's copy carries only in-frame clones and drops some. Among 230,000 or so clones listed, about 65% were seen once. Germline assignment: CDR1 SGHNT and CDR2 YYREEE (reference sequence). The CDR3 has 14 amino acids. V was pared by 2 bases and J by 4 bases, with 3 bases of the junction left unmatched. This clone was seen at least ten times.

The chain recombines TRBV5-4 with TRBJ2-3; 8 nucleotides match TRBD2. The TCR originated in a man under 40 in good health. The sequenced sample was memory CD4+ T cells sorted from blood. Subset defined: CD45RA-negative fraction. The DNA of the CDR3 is TGTGCCAGCAGCTTAAGCGGGAGCGCAGATACGCAGTATTTT. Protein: CASSLSGSADTQYF.